One sample yielded the 27 T cell receptor beta chains listed below, sequenced in a study of T cell responses to AZD1222 COVID-19 vaccine. The repertoire was sequenced with immunoSEQ multiplex PCR; TCRdb's copy has only in-frame clones and lacks some. The sample yields 140,000 to 150,000 clones, roughly 92% seen once. Here the sequenced sample was peripheral blood, taken on day 0 of AZD1222 vaccination. All receptors come from an adult in good health.

The chain uses TRBV30 and TRBJ2-1, with D tentatively TRBD2 (6 bases). Germline V gene lookup returns CDR1 GTSNPN and CDR2 SVGIG (reference sequence). The CDR3 consists of 16 residues. Trimming removed 0 bases at V and 0 bases at J, with 12 bases between. DNA for the CDR3: TGTGCCTGGAGTGTGTTCTCGCGGGGCTCCTACAATGAGCAGTTCTTC. Its protein product is CAWSVFSRGSYNEQFF.

The chain uses TRBV6-2 or TRBV6-3 and TRBJ2-2, with unresolved D. V was shortened by 3 bases and J by 7 bases, with 6 bases between the two germline ends. Looked up from germline, CDR1 is MNHEY and CDR2 is SVGEGT. CDR3 length: 12 amino acids. The CDR3: CASSYGVGELFF. CDR3 DNA: TGTGCCAGCAGTTATGGGGTCGGGGAGCTGTTTTTT.

This clone was observed a single time. J is TRBJ1-1 and V is TRBV28; D gene unclear. The length of the CDR3 is 13 residues. Trimming took 5 bases from V and 1 from J, leaving 8 bases between them. Looked up from germline, CDR1 is MDHEN and CDR2 is SYDVKM. The CDR3 reads CASSSTENTEAFF. DNA of the CDR3: TGTGCCAGCAGTAGCACAGAGAACACTGAAGCTTTCTTT.

The chain couples TRBV19 to TRBJ2-2; no reliable D call. Germline V gives CDR1 LNHDA, CDR2 SQIVND (reference sequence). Trimming left V 4 bases short and J 0 bases short, with 3 bases between. This CDR3 region has 13 residues. The CDR3 nucleotides are TGTGCCAGTAGTAGGTCGAACACCGGGGAGCTGTTTTTT. Translated: CASSRSNTGELFF.

The chain uses TRBV5-6 and TRBJ1-2; a possible D gene is TRBD1 (5 bases). CDR1 is SGHDT and CDR2 is YYEEEE in the germline V gene. The CDR3 is 14 amino acids. V lost 2 bases and J 4 bases, leaving 12 bases between the germline ends. This CDR3 reads CASSLPQGGYGYTF. The CDR3, as DNA: TGTGCCAGCAGCTTACCCCAGGGTGGCTATGGCTACACCTTC. Together with reference TRBV5-6 and TRBJ1-2, the CDR3 gives the full variable domain: DAGVTQSPTHLIKTRGQQVTLRCSPKSGHDTVSWYQQALGQGPQFIFQYYEEEERQRGNFPDRFSGHQFPNYSSELNVNALLLGDSALYLCASSLPQGGYGYTFGSGTRLTVV.

The chain couples TRBV5-1 to TRBJ1-2; 7 nucleotides align to TRBD1. This CDR3 has 15 amino acids. V lost 4 bases, J lost 4 bases, and 10 bases stayed unmatched. Germline values: CDR1 SGHRS, CDR2 YFSETQ. CDR3 residues: CASSPIDRVGYGYTF. In DNA, the CDR3 is TGCGCCAGCAGCCCGATCGACAGGGTTGGCTATGGCTACACCTTC.

The rearrangement links TRBV27 to TRBJ2-7, with 10 bases that match TRBD2. The CDR3 totals 14 residues. The V and J ends lost 5 bases and 7 bases, in that order; junction bases with no gene match: 8. Germline CDR1 is MNHEY and CDR2 is SMNVEV (reference sequence). CDR3 residues: CASSPAGGPREQYF. CDR3 coding DNA: TGTGCCAGCAGTCCAGCGGGAGGGCCGAGAGAGCAGTACTTC.

This clone was counted once. The V call is TRBV9, the J call TRBJ1-6; TRBD1 matches 9 bases. CDR3 length equals 15 residues. Losses at the gene ends were 5 bases for V and 7 bases for J; bases not matched to a gene: 7. The germline gives CDR1 SGDLS, CDR2 YYNGEE. CDR3 protein: CASSQTGTGNSPLHF. The CDR3 bases are TGTGCCAGCAGTCAGACCGGGACAGGGAATTCACCCCTCCACTTT.

The chain carries TRBV18 and TRBJ1-1, with TRBD1 identical over 8 bases. CDR1 KGHSH and CDR2 LQKENI come from the germline V gene. The CDR3 consists of 15 residues. V lost 6 bases and J lost 3; bases outside the gene matches: 9. CDR3 loop: CASSYFGGQDTEAFF. The CDR3 DNA reads TGTGCCAGCTCGTATTTTGGGGGACAGGACACTGAAGCTTTCTTT.

The chain combines TRBV11-3 with TRBJ1-1; D unclear. Germline CDR1 is SGHNT and CDR2 is YENEEA. CDR3 length: 13 amino acids. V lost 0 bases, J lost 5 bases, and 7 bases lay in between. CDR3 protein: CASSLDRETEAFF. Here the CDR3 DNA reads TGTGCCAGCAGCTTAGATCGTGAAACTGAAGCTTTCTTT.

DNA for the CDR3: TGTGCCAGCAGTTTAAGAAGGGGGACGGGATCCAATGAGCAGTTCTTC. This sequence encodes CASSLRRGTGSNEQFF. V usage is TRBV27 and J usage is TRBJ2-1; TRBD1 is a possible D gene (6 bases). The CDR3 length is 16 residues. Trimming stripped 2 bases from V and 6 bases from J, with 17 bases between. Germline V CDR1 and CDR2: MNHEY, SMNVEV (reference sequence).

The gene calls are TRBV7-8 and TRBJ2-1, with 10 bases aligning to TRBD2. The V and J ends lost 0 bases and 9 bases, in that order; junction bases with no gene match: 8. Per germline, CDR1 SGHVS and CDR2 FQNEAQ. This CDR3 comprises 16 residues. CDR3 residues: CASSLARSGRASEQFF. CDR3 in DNA: TGTGCCAGCAGCTTAGCGAGGAGCGGGAGGGCCTCTGAGCAGTTCTTC.

A few counts support this clone. The CDR3 DNA reads TGCGCCAGCAGCCCGTCGGGACTAGCGGGACCCAATGAGCAGTTCTTC. This codes for CASSPSGLAGPNEQFF. The chain recombines TRBV5-1 with TRBJ2-1, with 13 bases that match TRBD2. Germline lookup yields CDR1 SGHRS and CDR2 YFSETQ. The J segment lost 6 bases and the V segment lost 4 bases, leaving 7 bases of the junction unmatched. This CDR3 region has 16 residues.

Here the CDR3 DNA reads TGCAGCGTTGAACCGGGTAACACTGAAGCTTTCTTT. Translated: CSVEPGNTEAFF. The gene calls are TRBV29-1 and TRBJ1-1, with D uncertain. Trimming shortened V by 2 bases and J by 2 bases, and 6 bases separated the two germline ends. The CDR3 contains 12 residues. The V gene's germline CDR1 is SQVTM and CDR2 ANQGSEA.

This clone has a single count. This chain links TRBV5-1 with TRBJ1-2; D is perhaps TRBD1 (6 bases). The length of the CDR3 is 13 residues. Trimming cost V 0 bases and J 4 bases, with 7 bases left between them. The germline V gene has CDR1 SGHRS and CDR2 YFSETQ. Here the CDR3 DNA reads TGCGCCAGCAGCTTGGGCAGGGGCTATGGCTACACCTTC. This translates into CASSLGRGYGYTF. Using reference TRBV5-1 and TRBJ1-2 for the parts outside the CDR3, the full variable domain is KAGVTQTPRYLIKTRGQQVTLSCSPISGHRSVSWYQQTPGQGLQFLFEYFSETQRNKGNFPGRFSGRQFSNSRSEMNVSTLELGDSALYLCASSLGRGYGYTFGSGTRLTVV.

This rearrangement joins TRBV6-5 to TRBJ1-5; 9 bases line up with TRBD1. The CDR3 consists of 13 residues. Germline-derived CDR1 and CDR2 are MNHEY and SVGAGI. V lost 7 bases, J lost 7 bases, and 5 bases stayed unmatched. As DNA, the CDR3 is TGTGCCAGCAATACAGGGGGCGCACAGCCCCAGCATTTT. Translated, it gives CASNTGGAQPQHF.

The chain uses TRBV7-6 and TRBJ1-1, with 7 bases fitting TRBD1. After removal of 3 bases from V and 5 bases from J, the junction contained 9 bases not matched to a gene. Germline loops: CDR1 SGHVS, CDR2 FNYEAQ. CDR3 length equals 15 residues. The CDR3 loop is CASSLEGGRGTEAFF. CDR3 coding DNA: TGTGCCAGCAGCTTGGAAGGGGGCAGGGGGACTGAAGCTTTCTTT. Full variable domain (outside the CDR3, taken from reference TRBV7-6 and TRBJ1-1): GAGVSQSPRYKVTKRGQDVALRCDPISGHVSLYWYRQALGQGPEFLTYFNYEAQQDKSGLPNDRFSAERPEGSISTLTIQRTEQRDSAMYRCASSLEGGRGTEAFFGQGTRLTVV.

This rearrangement joins TRBV18 to TRBJ2-1, with 8 positions matching TRBD2. CDR3 length equals 17 residues. J lost 3 bases, V lost 5 bases, and 12 bases had no gene match. The germline CDR1 and CDR2 sequences are KGHSH and LQKENI. CDR3 coding DNA: TGTGCCAGCTCAGCAGCCCCCGGGAGGGGGGGCTACAATGAGCAGTTCTTC. Translated: CASSAAPGRGGYNEQFF.

The CDR3 DNA reads as TGTGCCAGCAGCCAATCCGGACAGGTATTCGCACCCCTCCACTTT. Its protein product is CASSQSGQVFAPLHF. V usage is TRBV4-2 and J usage is TRBJ1-6, with 7 bases fitting TRBD1. The germline gives CDR1 LGHNA, CDR2 YNFKEQ. There are 15 residues in the CDR3. Germline trimming cut 2 bases from V and 11 bases from J; bases unmatched to any gene: 9.

The chain's CDR3 is CASSFRGNRPNTEAFF. Written as DNA, the CDR3 is TGTGCCAGCAGCTTCCGTGGGAACCGGCCGAACACTGAAGCTTTCTTT. The chain is built from TRBV5-8 and TRBJ1-1; D gene uncertain. CDR1 SGHTS and CDR2 YDEGEE come from the germline V gene. Trimming pared 2 bases from V and 1 base from J, leaving 15 bases between. This CDR3 has 16 amino acids.

The chain has TRBV30 and TRBJ2-7, with D perhaps matching TRBD2 (6 bases). V lost 0 bases and J lost 6, with 15 bases in between. The CDR3 runs 14 residues. Germline CDR1 GTSNPN, CDR2 SVGIG (reference sequence). DNA for the CDR3: TGTGCCTGGAGTGTACTGAGGAGGGGTAGCGAGCAGTACTTC. Translated, it gives CAWSVLRRGSEQYF.

J is TRBJ1-1 and V is TRBV2, with a weak D call TRBD1 (6 bases). The V gene lost 2 bases and the J gene lost 0 bases, with 10 bases spanning the gap. CDR3 size: 15 residues. Germline lookup yields CDR1 SNHLY and CDR2 FYNNEI. The CDR3 loop reads CASSENRDMNTEAFF. CDR3 coding DNA: TGTGCCAGCAGTGAAAACAGGGACATGAACACTGAAGCTTTCTTT.

The rearrangement links TRBV7-8 to TRBJ2-7; possibly TRBD1 for D (6 bases). Germline CDR1 reads SGHVS; CDR2 reads FQNEAQ. Deletions cut 5 bases from V and 3 bases from J, with 11 bases between. CDR3 length equals 13 residues. CDR3 nucleotides: TGTGCCAGCAGCCAGGACAGAAACTACGAGCAGTACTTC. This codes for CASSQDRNYEQYF.

The CDR3 reads CATRWTGDNEQFF. The CDR3 DNA reads as TGTGCCACCCGCTGGACGGGGGACAATGAGCAGTTCTTC. The chain joins TRBV6-5 to TRBJ2-1, with D possibly matching TRBD2 (6 bases). V was trimmed by 10 bases and J by 5 bases, leaving 15 bases between them. CDR3 length: 13 amino acids. Germline V gene sequence: CDR1 MNHEY, CDR2 SVGAGI.

This clone showed up just once. V usage is TRBV30 and J usage is TRBJ1-1; perhaps TRBD1 as D (5 bases). This CDR3 has 12 residues. Trimming removed 4 bases at V and 0 bases at J, with 6 bases between. CDR1 is GTSNPN and CDR2 is SVGIG in the germline V gene (reference sequence). The DNA for the CDR3 is TGTGCCTGGACAGGGATGAACACTGAAGCTTTCTTT. Amino acids: CAWTGMNTEAFF.

The chain employs TRBV11-2 and TRBJ1-6; D gene uncertain. Trimming pared 5 bases from V and 7 bases from J, leaving 9 bases between. Germline CDR1 is SGHAT and CDR2 is FQNNGV. The CDR3 runs to 13 residues. CDR3 protein: CASSARSNSPLHF. CDR3 sequence (DNA): TGTGCCAGCAGCGCCCGCTCAAATTCACCCCTCCACTTT.

This clone is a singleton in its sample. V gene TRBV28 combines with J gene TRBJ2-1; 8 bases map to TRBD1. The germline CDR1 and CDR2 sequences are MDHEN and SYDVKM. With V trimmed by 9 bases and J by 4 bases, 14 bases remained unmatched. The length of the CDR3 is 16 residues. CDR3 sequence (DNA): TGTGCCAGTAGCTCAACTCCGGGACAGGTATACAATGAGCAGTTCTTC. Protein sequence: CASSSTPGQVYNEQFF.